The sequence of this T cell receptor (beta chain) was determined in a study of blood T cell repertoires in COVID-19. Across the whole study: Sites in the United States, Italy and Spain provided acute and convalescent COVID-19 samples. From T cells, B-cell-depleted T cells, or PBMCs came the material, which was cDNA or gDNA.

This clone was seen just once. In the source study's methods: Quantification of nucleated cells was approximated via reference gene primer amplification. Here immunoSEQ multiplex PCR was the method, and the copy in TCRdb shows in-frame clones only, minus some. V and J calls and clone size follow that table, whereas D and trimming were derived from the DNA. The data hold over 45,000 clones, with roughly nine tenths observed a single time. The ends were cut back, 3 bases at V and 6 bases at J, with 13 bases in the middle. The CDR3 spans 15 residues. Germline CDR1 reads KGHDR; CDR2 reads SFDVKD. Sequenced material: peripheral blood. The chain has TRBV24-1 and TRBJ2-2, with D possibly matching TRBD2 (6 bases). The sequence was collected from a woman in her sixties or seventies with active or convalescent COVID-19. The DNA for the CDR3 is TGTGCCACCAGTGATGGGGGGATTAGGGCCGGGGAGCTGTTTTTT. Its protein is CATSDGGIRAGELFF.